A selection of T cell receptor beta chains follows, all from one sample in a study of blood T cell repertoires in COVID-19. Measured with immunoSEQ multiplex PCR; TCRdb has only the in-frame clones, and not every one. The sample gives approximately 220,000 clones, about 85% of which show up once; over 2.5% is in the top ten. Source material: peripheral blood. These receptors all come from a man aged 45-65 years who had recovered from COVID-19. The CDR3 runs from the conserved cysteine through the conserved F or W. A D gene is named only where the DNA matches it firmly. Expanded clones are given a class, and other clones once, few, many or no size at all.

V: TRBV6-6; size: NA; J: TRBJ1-5; D: NA; DNA: TGTGCCAGCAGCCGGACAGCGAATAGCAATCAGCCCCAGCATTTT; CDR3: CASSRTANSNQPQHF
V: TRBV18; size: NA; J: TRBJ2-1; D: TRBD2; DNA: TGTGCCAGCTCACCGACTAGCGGGAGGGCTGATGAGCAGTTCTTC; CDR3: CASSPTSGRADEQFF
V: TRBV18; size: NA; J: TRBJ2-3; D: NA; DNA: TGTGCCAGCTCCCGACTTCTAGGCACAGATACGCAGTATTTT; CDR3: CASSRLLGTDTQYF
V: TRBV7-9; size: NA; J: TRBJ2-3; D: TRBD2; DNA: TGTGCCAGCAGCTTACATGGGACTAGCGGGAGAATCAAAGATACGCAGTATTTT; CDR3: CASSLHGTSGRIKDTQYF
V: TRBV11-2; size: once; J: TRBJ2-5; D: TRBD1; DNA: TGTGCCAGCAGCTTAGGGTACGCAGGGGGACCCAAAGAGACCCAGTACTTC; CDR3: CASSLGYAGGPKETQYF
V: TRBV4-1; size: NA; J: TRBJ2-2; D: NA; DNA: TGCGCCAGCAGCCAAGTTTGGGGGGACTTAACAAACACCGGGGAGCTGTTTTTT; CDR3: CASSQVWGDLTNTGELFF
V: TRBV4-1; size: NA; J: TRBJ2-1; D: NA; DNA: TGCGCCAGCACTAGCGAGACTTCCTACAATGAGCAGTTCTTC; CDR3: CASTSETSYNEQFF
V: TRBV2; size: NA; J: TRBJ2-7; D: NA; DNA: TGTGCCAGCAGTGAAGAGGGAGGCCCGTCCTACGAGCAGTACTTC; CDR3: CASSEEGGPSYEQYF
V: TRBV3-1/TRBV3-2; size: NA; J: TRBJ2-4; D: TRBD2; DNA: TGTGCCAGCAGCCAAACTAGCGGGAGGGCCTTACTAACCAAAAACATTCAGTACTTC; CDR3: CASSQTSGRALLTKNIQYF
V: TRBV28; size: few; J: TRBJ2-7; D: TRBD2; DNA: TGTGCCAGCCTCGGACTAGCCGAGCAGTACTTC; CDR3: CASLGLAEQYF
V: TRBV4-1; size: once; J: TRBJ2-1; D: TRBD2; DNA: TGCGCCAGCAGCCCCGGGAGCGGGAGGGCCGGAGAGCAGTTCTTC; CDR3: CASSPGSGRAGEQFF
V: TRBV7-9; size: NA; J: TRBJ2-3; D: TRBD2; DNA: TGTGCCAGCAGCAGGCTGGGACAGTTCGCGGGAGGGCCTGGAGATACGCAGTATTTT; CDR3: CASSRLGQFAGGPGDTQYF
V: TRBV28; size: NA; J: TRBJ1-1; D: NA; DNA: TGTGCCAGCAGTTCTCGGTTGGGGGGCACTGAAGCTTTCTTT; CDR3: CASSSRLGGTEAFF
V: TRBV4-1; size: NA; J: TRBJ2-6; D: TRBD2; DNA: TGCGCCACCTCGGTCGGGGCTAGCGGGAGTACTGGGGCCAACGTCCTGACTTTC; CDR3: CATSVGASGSTGANVLTF
V: TRBV3-1/TRBV3-2; size: once; J: TRBJ2-7; D: TRBD1; DNA: TGTGCCAGCAGCCCGACAGGGGACGGTTACGAGCAGTACTTC; CDR3: CASSPTGDGYEQYF
V: TRBV11-3; size: NA; J: TRBJ2-1; D: TRBD2; DNA: TGTGCCAGCCACCCGCCGGGACTAGCGGGAGACTTTTACAATGAGCAGTTCTTC; CDR3: CASHPPGLAGDFYNEQFF
V: TRBV18; size: NA; J: TRBJ2-2; D: TRBD2; DNA: TGTGCCAGCTCTCCACCGGGACTAGCGGTTACCGGGGAGCTGTTTTTT; CDR3: CASSPPGLAVTGELFF
V: TRBV28; size: NA; J: TRBJ2-7; D: NA; DNA: TGTGCCAGCAGTTTCATCGTCCGGCAGCGGAACTACTACGAGCAGTACTTC; CDR3: CASSFIVRQRNYYEQYF
V: TRBV7-9; size: NA; J: TRBJ2-2; D: NA; DNA: TGTGCCAGCAGCTTAGATACAGGGAAACGTGAGGAGCTGTTTTTT; CDR3: CASSLDTGKREELFF
V: TRBV5-1; size: NA; J: TRBJ2-3; D: NA; DNA: TGCGCCAGCAGCTTGGAGCACTCAGGGACTAGCACAGATACGCAGTATTTT; CDR3: CASSLEHSGTSTDTQYF
V: TRBV11-3; size: NA; J: TRBJ2-5; D: NA; DNA: TGTGCCAGCAGCCAGACCAGGGCGGTGACCCAGTACTTC; CDR3: CASSQTRAVTQYF
V: TRBV6-2/TRBV6-3; size: NA; J: TRBJ2-5; D: NA; DNA: TGTGCCAGCAGTTTCTTTGGCTCCCAGCAAGAGACCCAGTACTTC; CDR3: CASSFFGSQQETQYF
V: TRBV27; size: NA; J: TRBJ2-2; D: TRBD2; DNA: TGTGCCAGCAGTTCCCCCGGACTAGCGGGAGTCACCGGGGAGCTGTTTTTT; CDR3: CASSSPGLAGVTGELFF
V: TRBV6-5; size: NA; J: TRBJ2-3; D: TRBD2; DNA: TGTGCCAGCAGTTACTCGCCAGCGGGAGTCATGTATTTT; CDR3: CASSYSPAGVMYF
V: TRBV5-8; size: NA; J: TRBJ1-1; D: NA; DNA: TGTGCCAGCAGCTTGGGAGTAAGGAGAACTGAAGCTTTCTTT; CDR3: CASSLGVRRTEAFF
V: TRBV24-1; size: once; J: TRBJ1-5; D: TRBD1; DNA: TGTGCCACCAGTGGGACAGGGGGCGCGGGGAGCAATCAGCCCCAGCATTTT; CDR3: CATSGTGGAGSNQPQHF
V: TRBV6-1; size: NA; J: TRBJ2-4; D: NA; DNA: TGTGCCAGCAGTGAAGCTCCGGGAGCTCAAAGTCGCAAAAACATTCAGTACTTC; CDR3: CASSEAPGAQSRKNIQYF
V: TRBV6-5; size: NA; J: TRBJ2-7; D: TRBD1; DNA: TGTGCCAGCAGTCCCGGGACAGAAAGAACCTACGAGCAGTACTTC; CDR3: CASSPGTERTYEQYF
V: TRBV7-2; size: NA; J: TRBJ2-6; D: TRBD2; DNA: TGTGCCAGCAGCTTAGGTCTAGCGGGAGGGGCTGGGGCCAACGTCCTGACTTTC; CDR3: CASSLGLAGGAGANVLTF
V: TRBV2; size: NA; J: TRBJ2-3; D: NA; DNA: TGTGCCAGCGCCAGGATAGGATCGGGAACAGATACGCAGTATTTT; CDR3: CASARIGSGTDTQYF
V: TRBV25-1; size: NA; J: TRBJ2-3; D: NA; DNA: TGTGCCAGCAGTCCCGGCGCGGCAGATACGCAGTATTTT; CDR3: CASSPGAADTQYF
V: TRBV19; size: NA; J: TRBJ2-7; D: NA; DNA: TGTGCCAGTAGTATCACATGGTCCTCCTACGAGCAGTACTTC; CDR3: CASSITWSSYEQYF
V: TRBV3-1/TRBV3-2; size: NA; J: TRBJ2-2; D: NA; DNA: TGTGCCAGCAGCCAACTTACCGGGGAGCTGTTTTTT; CDR3: CASSQLTGELFF
V: TRBV2; size: NA; J: TRBJ1-4; D: NA; DNA: TGTGCCAGCAGTGAAGCGACAGCTGCAACTAATGAAAAACTGTTTTTT; CDR3: CASSEATAATNEKLFF
V: TRBV28; size: NA; J: TRBJ1-5; D: TRBD1; DNA: TGTGCCAGCAGTCCCCCGACAGGGAGAAGTAGCAATCAGCCCCAGCATTTT; CDR3: CASSPPTGRSSNQPQHF
V: TRBV9; size: NA; J: TRBJ1-1; D: NA; DNA: TGTGCCAGCAGCCCGGGGTCCGCCAATCGGGCTTTCTTT; CDR3: CASSPGSANRAFF
V: TRBV30; size: NA; J: TRBJ2-7; D: TRBD2; DNA: TGTGGGCTACGTGGTCGCATCGGACTAGCGGGAGGCTACGAGCAGTACTTC; CDR3: CGLRGRIGLAGGYEQYF
V: TRBV19; size: few; J: TRBJ2-7; D: NA; DNA: TGTGCCAGTAGTATCGGGACTGTCCGCGAGCAGTACTTC; CDR3: CASSIGTVREQYF
V: TRBV6-1; size: NA; J: TRBJ2-7; D: TRBD2; DNA: TGTGCCAGCAGTGTGACTAGCGGATTGGGCCACTACGAGCAGTACTTC; CDR3: CASSVTSGLGHYEQYF
V: TRBV27; size: NA; J: TRBJ2-1; D: TRBD1; DNA: TGTGCCAGCGGGCGGGACAGGGGAGCCTACAATGAGCAGTTCTTC; CDR3: CASGRDRGAYNEQFF
V: TRBV5-4; size: NA; J: TRBJ2-1; D: NA; DNA: TGTGCCAGCAGCTTGGGCAGCGGACCCTCCTACAATGAGCAGTTCTTC; CDR3: CASSLGSGPSYNEQFF
V: TRBV18; size: NA; J: TRBJ2-3; D: NA; DNA: TGTGCCAGCTCACCCCAGGGGGCGGGAGCAGGACCAGATACGCAGTATTTT; CDR3: CASSPQGAGAGPDTQYF